The table lists the clone carrying this T cell receptor (beta chain) with many counts. Its antigen remains unidentified. The CDR3 contains 19 residues. From germline, CDR1 is SEHNR and CDR2 FQNEAQ (reference sequence). The V gene lost 1 base and the J gene lost 2 bases, with 22 bases spanning the gap. This entry comes from a study of early T cells in non-severe SARS-CoV-2 infection. Study at large: The sequenced material was bulk RNA from unsorted whole blood, and its chains were unpaired.

Individual cDNA molecules were tagged with unique molecular identifiers, the study reported. TCRdb ran MiXCR on the 5' RACE reads and lists one entry per CDR3 protein. Of tens of thousands of distinct CDR3 sequences listed, about 3.9% are singletons. Study-level points and caveats: Sequences matched to VDJdb favored anti-spike CD8 responses, while private and CD4 specificities were missed.

The specimen sequenced was whole blood. The chain recombines TRBV7-9 with TRBJ2-3; D unresolved. This TCR came from an adult who was a healthcare worker with PCR-confirmed SARS-CoV-2 infection or an uninfected control (not recorded which). The CDR3 loop reads CASSLGRQISTRITDTQYF. The CDR3 nucleotides read TGTGCCAGCAGCTTAGGACGTCAAATATCTACTCGCATCACAGATACGCAGTATTTT. Full variable domain (missing parts from reference TRBV7-9 and TRBJ2-3): DTGVSQNPRHKITKRGQNVTFRCDPISEHNRLYWYRQTLGQGPEFLTYFQNEAQLEKSRLLSDRFSAERPKGSFSTLEIQRTEQGDSAMYLCASSLGRQISTRITDTQYFGPGTRLTVL.